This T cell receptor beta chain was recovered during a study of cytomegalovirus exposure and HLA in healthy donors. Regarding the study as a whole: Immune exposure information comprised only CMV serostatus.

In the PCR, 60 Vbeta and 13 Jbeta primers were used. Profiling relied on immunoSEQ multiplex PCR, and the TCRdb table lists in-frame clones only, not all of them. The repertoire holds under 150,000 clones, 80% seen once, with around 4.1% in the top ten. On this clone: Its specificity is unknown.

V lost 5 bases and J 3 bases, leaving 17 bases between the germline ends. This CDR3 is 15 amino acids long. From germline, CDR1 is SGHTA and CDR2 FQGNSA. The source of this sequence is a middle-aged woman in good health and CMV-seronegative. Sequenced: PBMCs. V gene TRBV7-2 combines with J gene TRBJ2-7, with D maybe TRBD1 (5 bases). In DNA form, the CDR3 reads TGTGCCAGCAGCCCGATGCCGAGGACACACTACGAGCAGTACTTC. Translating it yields CASSPMPRTHYEQYF.